Below are 5 T cell receptor beta chains sequenced from a single sample in a study of blood T cell repertoires in COVID-19. Profiling relied on immunoSEQ multiplex PCR, and the TCRdb table lists in-frame clones only, not all of them. The table has more than 35,000 clones, about 88% seen once; the top ten hold around 20%. The sample taken for sequencing was peripheral blood. The receptors originated from a man between 65 and 85 years old with acute or convalescent COVID-19.

The chain couples TRBV7-6 to TRBJ1-1, with D unresolved. Trimming removed 5 bases from V and 7 bases from J, with 11 bases in between. This CDR3 spans 12 amino acids. Germline CDR1 reads SGHVS; CDR2 reads FNYEAQ. CDR3 nucleotides: TGTGCCAGCAGCCACCGTCCCGGTGAAGCTTTCTTT. It encodes CASSHRPGEAFF.

This chain joins TRBV19 and TRBJ2-3; D not certain. In germline, CDR1 is LNHDA, CDR2 SQIVND (reference sequence). V was cut by 0 bases and J by 0 bases, with 7 bases left in between. The CDR3 has 15 amino acids. The CDR3, as DNA: TGTGCCAGTAGTATAGAACTATCTAGCACAGATACGCAGTATTTT. It codes for CASSIELSSTDTQYF.

The chain links TRBV19 to TRBJ2-1, with TRBD1 identical over 8 bases. The trim removed 5 bases at V and 2 bases at J, leaving 14 bases unmatched. The CDR3 length is 18 residues. Germline V gene lookup returns CDR1 LNHDA and CDR2 SQIVND (reference sequence). The CDR3 is CASSALPKTGVAYNEQFF. CDR3 sequence (DNA): TGTGCCAGTAGTGCCCTCCCTAAGACAGGGGTGGCCTACAATGAGCAGTTCTTC.

The chain links TRBV7-2 to TRBJ1-2; D perhaps matches TRBD1 (5 bases). Trimming stripped 0 bases from V and 6 bases from J, with 11 bases between. CDR1 and CDR2 (germline): SGHTA, FQGNSA. This CDR3 is 14 amino acids long. The DNA of the CDR3 is TGTGCCAGCAGCTTAGCGGGGGGTATGAATGGCTACACCTTC. Translated: CASSLAGGMNGYTF.

This chain connects TRBV19 to TRBJ1-1, with 10 bases identical to TRBD1. This CDR3 is 18 amino acids long. The germline V gene has CDR1 LNHDA and CDR2 SQIVND (reference sequence). V lost 3 bases and J lost 1; bases outside the gene matches: 11. The CDR3 region has the DNA TGTGCCAGTAGTATCGGGCGGGACAGGGGTATCGGGAACACTGAAGCTTTCTTT. It yields the protein CASSIGRDRGIGNTEAFF.